The clone carrying this T cell receptor beta chain was observed a single time. The source of the sample is a study of blood T cell repertoires in COVID-19. Sequencing was performed with immunoSEQ multiplex PCR; in TCRdb, only in-frame clones are kept and a portion is missing. The sample has a few hundred thousand clones, roughly 88% seen once. The CDR3 runs 19 residues. The V gene end was trimmed by 3 bases and the J gene end by 0 bases; junction bases not matched to a gene: 15. The germline V gene has CDR1 SGHNT and CDR2 YYREEE (reference sequence). Sequenced sample: peripheral blood. V gene TRBV5-4 combines with J gene TRBJ1-5, with 7 positions matching TRBD1. The sequence derives from a woman aged 30 to 39 with COVID-19, enrolled during active disease. The CDR3 nucleotides are TGTGCCAGCAGCTCACACTCCGGGACAGACCTATATAGCAATCAGCCCCAGCATTTT. Translated: CASSSHSGTDLYSNQPQHF. The full variable domain, with the rest looked up from reference TRBV5-4 and TRBJ1-5, is ETGVTQSPTHLIKTRGQQVTLRCSSQSGHNTVSWYQQALGQGPQFIFQYYREEENGRGNFPPRFSGLQFPNYSSELNVNALELDDSALYLCASSSHSGTDLYSNQPQHFGDGTRLSIL.